This T cell receptor beta chain came from a study of shared clonotypes between healthy human individuals. For sorted subsets, roughly 200 ng DNA per replicate equaled about 30,000 T cell genomes. Some clones are missing from TCRdb's copy, which holds only in-frame ones; the method was immunoSEQ multiplex PCR. The table has more than 400,000 clones, 90% to 96% seen once. The TCR originated in a young woman in good health. Sequenced sample: naive CD4+ T cells sorted from blood. This sample's subset: CD45RA+ positively selected.

CDR3 coding DNA: TGCAGTGCTCTGGACAGAAAAGTTCAGTACTTC. Its translation is CSALDRKVQYF. V gene TRBV20-1 combines with J gene TRBJ2-4; TRBD1 is a possible D gene (6 bases). Germline-derived CDR1 and CDR2 are DFQATT and SNEGSKA (reference sequence). This CDR3 region has 11 residues. V was cut by 5 bases and J by 11 bases, with 13 bases left in between.